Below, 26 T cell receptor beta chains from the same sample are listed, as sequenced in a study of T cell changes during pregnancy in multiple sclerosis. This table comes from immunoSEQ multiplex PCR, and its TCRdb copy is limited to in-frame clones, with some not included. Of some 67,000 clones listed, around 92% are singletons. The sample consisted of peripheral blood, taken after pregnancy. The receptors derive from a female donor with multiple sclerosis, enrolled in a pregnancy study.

The CDR3, as DNA: TGTGCCAGCAGCTTAGCGGCTAGCGGGATTACAGATACGCAGTATTTT. Its protein is CASSLAASGITDTQYF. V usage is TRBV7-9 and J usage is TRBJ2-3; 9 nucleotides agree with TRBD2. CDR1 SEHNR and CDR2 FQNEAQ come from the germline V gene (reference sequence). J gave up 3 bases and V 0 bases, and 4 bases lay outside the gene matches. This CDR3 contains 16 residues.

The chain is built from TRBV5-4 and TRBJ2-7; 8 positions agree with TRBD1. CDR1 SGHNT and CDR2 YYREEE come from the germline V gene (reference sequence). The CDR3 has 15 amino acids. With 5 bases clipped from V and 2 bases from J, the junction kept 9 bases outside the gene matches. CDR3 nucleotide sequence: TGTGCCAGCAGTTTTACAGGGGGACCCCCCTACGAGCAGTACTTC. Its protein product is CASSFTGGPPYEQYF.

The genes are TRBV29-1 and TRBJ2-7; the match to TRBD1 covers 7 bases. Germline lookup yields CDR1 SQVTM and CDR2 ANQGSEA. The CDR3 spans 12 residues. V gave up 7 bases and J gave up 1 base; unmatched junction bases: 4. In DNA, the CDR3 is TGCAGCGCAATCAGGGGGTCCTACGAGCAGTACTTC. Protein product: CSAIRGSYEQYF.

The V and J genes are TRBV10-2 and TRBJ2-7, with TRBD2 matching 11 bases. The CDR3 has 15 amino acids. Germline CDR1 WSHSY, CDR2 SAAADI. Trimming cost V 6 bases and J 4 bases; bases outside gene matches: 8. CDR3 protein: CASRLPGLADYEQYF. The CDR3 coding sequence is TGCGCCAGCAGACTCCCGGGACTAGCGGATTACGAGCAGTACTTC.

The CDR3 sequence is CAWIRTSGSLNEQFF. CDR3 in DNA: TGTGCCTGGATCCGGACTAGCGGGAGTCTGAATGAGCAGTTCTTC. The chain has TRBV30 and TRBJ2-1; TRBD2 matches at 13 bases. V was pared by 4 bases and J by 7 bases, with 7 bases of the junction left unmatched. This CDR3 has 15 amino acids. Germline assignment: CDR1 GTSNPN and CDR2 SVGIG (reference sequence).

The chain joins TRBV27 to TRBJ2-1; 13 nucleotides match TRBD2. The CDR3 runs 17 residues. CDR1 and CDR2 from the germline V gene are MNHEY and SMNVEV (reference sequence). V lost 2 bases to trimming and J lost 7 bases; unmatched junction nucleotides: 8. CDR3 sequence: CASSLRGLAGAENEQFF. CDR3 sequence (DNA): TGTGCCAGCAGTTTACGAGGACTAGCGGGAGCAGAGAATGAGCAGTTCTTC.

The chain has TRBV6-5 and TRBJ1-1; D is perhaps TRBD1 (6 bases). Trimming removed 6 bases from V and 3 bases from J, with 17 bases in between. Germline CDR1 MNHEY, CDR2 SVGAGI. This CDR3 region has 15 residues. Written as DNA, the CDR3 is TGTGCCAGCAGATTAAACAGGGACGGGGACACTGAAGCTTTCTTT. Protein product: CASRLNRDGDTEAFF.

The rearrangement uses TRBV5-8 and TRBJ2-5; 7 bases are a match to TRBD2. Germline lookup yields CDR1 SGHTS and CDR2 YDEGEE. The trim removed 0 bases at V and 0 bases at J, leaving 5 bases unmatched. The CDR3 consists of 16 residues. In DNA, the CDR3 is TGTGCCAGCAGCTTGGGTCCAGCGGGGTACCAAGAGACCCAGTACTTC. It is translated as CASSLGPAGYQETQYF.

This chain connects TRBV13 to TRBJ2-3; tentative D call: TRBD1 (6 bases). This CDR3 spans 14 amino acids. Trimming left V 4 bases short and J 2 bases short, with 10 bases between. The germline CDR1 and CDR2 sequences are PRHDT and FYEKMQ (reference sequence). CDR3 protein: CASSSDRDTDTQYF. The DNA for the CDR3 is TGTGCCAGCAGCTCGGACAGAGACACAGATACGCAGTATTTT.

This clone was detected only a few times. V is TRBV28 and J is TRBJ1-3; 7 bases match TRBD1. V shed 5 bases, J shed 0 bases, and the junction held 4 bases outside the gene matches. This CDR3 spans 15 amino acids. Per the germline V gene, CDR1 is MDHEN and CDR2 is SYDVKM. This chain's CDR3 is CASSGTDNSGNTIYF. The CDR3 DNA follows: TGTGCCAGCAGTGGGACAGATAACTCTGGAAACACCATATATTTT. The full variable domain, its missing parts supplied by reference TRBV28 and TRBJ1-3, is DVKVTQSSRYLVKRTGEKVFLECVQDMDHENMFWYRQDPGLGLRLIYFSYDVKMKEKGDIPEGYSVSREKKERFSLILESASTNQTSMYLCASSGTDNSGNTIYFGEGSWLTVV.

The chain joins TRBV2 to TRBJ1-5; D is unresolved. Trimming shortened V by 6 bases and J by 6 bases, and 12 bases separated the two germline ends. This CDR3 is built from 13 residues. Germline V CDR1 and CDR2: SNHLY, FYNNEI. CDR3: CASRREGSQPQHF. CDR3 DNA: TGTGCCAGCAGGAGGGAAGGTAGTCAGCCCCAGCATTTT.

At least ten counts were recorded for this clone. For the CDR3, the DNA is TGTGCCTGGAGCTGGGGGGAGGAGCAGTACTTC. Translation gives CAWSWGEEQYF. The J gene is TRBJ2-7, the V gene TRBV30; maybe TRBD2 (6 bases). Trimming took 3 bases from V and 7 from J, leaving 10 bases between them. Germline CDR1 GTSNPN, CDR2 SVGIG (reference sequence). CDR3 length: 11 residues.

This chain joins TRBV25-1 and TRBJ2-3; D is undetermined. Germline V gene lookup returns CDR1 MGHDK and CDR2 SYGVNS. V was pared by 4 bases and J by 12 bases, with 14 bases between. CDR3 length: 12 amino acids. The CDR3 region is CASSAPRGSQYF. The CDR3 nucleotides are TGTGCCAGCAGTGCCCCTAGAGGATCCCAGTATTTT.

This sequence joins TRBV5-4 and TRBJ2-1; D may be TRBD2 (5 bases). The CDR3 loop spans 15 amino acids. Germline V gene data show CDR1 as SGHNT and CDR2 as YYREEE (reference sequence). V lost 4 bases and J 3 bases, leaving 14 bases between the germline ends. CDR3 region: CASSGRTLNYNEQFF. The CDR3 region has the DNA TGTGCCAGCAGCGGACGGACTTTGAACTACAATGAGCAGTTCTTC.

CDR3 residues: CASSIQQMNYGYTF. DNA for the CDR3: TGTGCCAGTAGTATTCAACAGATGAACTATGGCTACACCTTC. This chain connects TRBV19 to TRBJ1-2; D ambiguous. The ends were cut back, 3 bases at V and 2 bases at J, with 10 bases in the middle. Germline V gene data show CDR1 as LNHDA and CDR2 as SQIVND (reference sequence). The length of the CDR3 is 14 residues.

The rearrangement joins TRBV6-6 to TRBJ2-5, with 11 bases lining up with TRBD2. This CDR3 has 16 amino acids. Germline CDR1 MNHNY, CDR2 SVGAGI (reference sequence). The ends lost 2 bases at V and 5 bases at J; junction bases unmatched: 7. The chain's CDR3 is CASSYRVAGGVETQYF. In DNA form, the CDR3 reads TGTGCCAGCAGTTACAGGGTAGCGGGAGGGGTGGAGACCCAGTACTTC.

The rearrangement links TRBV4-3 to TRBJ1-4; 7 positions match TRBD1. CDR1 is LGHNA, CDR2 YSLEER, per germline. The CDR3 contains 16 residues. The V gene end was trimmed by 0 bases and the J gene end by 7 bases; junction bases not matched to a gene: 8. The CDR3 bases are TGCGCCAGCAGCCAAGATAGCAGGCAGGGGGGTGAAAAACTGTTTTTT. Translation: CASSQDSRQGGEKLFF.

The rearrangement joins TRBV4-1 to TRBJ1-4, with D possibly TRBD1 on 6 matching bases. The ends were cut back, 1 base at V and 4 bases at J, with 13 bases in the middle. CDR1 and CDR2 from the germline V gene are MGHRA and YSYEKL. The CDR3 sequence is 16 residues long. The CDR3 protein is CASSQGAQGINEKLFF. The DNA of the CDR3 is TGCGCCAGCAGCCAAGGGGCACAGGGTATTAATGAAAAACTGTTTTTT.

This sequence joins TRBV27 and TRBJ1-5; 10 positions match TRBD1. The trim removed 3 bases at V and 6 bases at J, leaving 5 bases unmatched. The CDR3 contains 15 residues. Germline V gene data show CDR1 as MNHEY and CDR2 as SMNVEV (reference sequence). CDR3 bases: TGTGCCAGCAGTTTCGGACAGGGGGGAAGTCAGCCCCAGCATTTT. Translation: CASSFGQGGSQPQHF.

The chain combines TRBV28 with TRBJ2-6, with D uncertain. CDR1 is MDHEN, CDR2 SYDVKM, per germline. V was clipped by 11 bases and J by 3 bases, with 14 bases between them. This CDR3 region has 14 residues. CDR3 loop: CAVVRRGGANVLTF. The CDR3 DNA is TGTGCCGTCGTTCGACGAGGTGGGGCCAACGTCCTGACTTTC.

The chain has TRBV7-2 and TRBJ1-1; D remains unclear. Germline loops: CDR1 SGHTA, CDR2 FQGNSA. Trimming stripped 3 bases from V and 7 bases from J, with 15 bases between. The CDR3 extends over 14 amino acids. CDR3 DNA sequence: TGTGCCAGCAGCTTCACAGTGCACTCCTTTGAAGCTTTCTTT. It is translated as CASSFTVHSFEAFF.

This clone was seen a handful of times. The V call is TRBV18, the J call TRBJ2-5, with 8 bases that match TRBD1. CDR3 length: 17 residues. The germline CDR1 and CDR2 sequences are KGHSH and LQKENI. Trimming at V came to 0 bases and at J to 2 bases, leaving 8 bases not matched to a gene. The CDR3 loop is CASSPPIANRGQETQYF. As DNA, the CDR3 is TGTGCCAGCTCACCACCGATTGCCAACAGGGGGCAAGAGACCCAGTACTTC.

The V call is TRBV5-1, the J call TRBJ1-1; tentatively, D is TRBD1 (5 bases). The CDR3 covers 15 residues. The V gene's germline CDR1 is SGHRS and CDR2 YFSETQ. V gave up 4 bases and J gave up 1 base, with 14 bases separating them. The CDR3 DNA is TGCGCCAGCAGCCAGCTCGGACACCCGAACACTGAAGCTTTCTTT. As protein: CASSQLGHPNTEAFF.

CDR3 in amino acids: CASFPPGTSGNTIYF. The CDR3 DNA follows: TGTGCCAGCTTCCCCCCCGGGACTTCTGGAAACACCATATATTTT. The rearrangement links TRBV18 to TRBJ1-3; tentatively, D is TRBD1 (5 bases). V lost 7 bases and J 1 base, leaving 14 bases between the germline ends. The CDR3 consists of 15 residues. The germline CDR1 and CDR2 sequences are KGHSH and LQKENI.

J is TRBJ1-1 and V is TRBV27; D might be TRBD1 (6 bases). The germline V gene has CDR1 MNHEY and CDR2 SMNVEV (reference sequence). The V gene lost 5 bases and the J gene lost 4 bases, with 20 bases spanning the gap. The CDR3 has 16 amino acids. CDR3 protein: CASSPSVPQGGTEAFF. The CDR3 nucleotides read TGTGCCAGCAGTCCTTCCGTCCCACAAGGGGGCACTGAAGCTTTCTTT.

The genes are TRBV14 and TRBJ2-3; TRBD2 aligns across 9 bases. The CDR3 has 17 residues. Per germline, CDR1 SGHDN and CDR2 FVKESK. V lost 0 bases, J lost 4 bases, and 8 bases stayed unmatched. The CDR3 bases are TGTGCCAGCAGCCAAGACGGTTGGCGGGAGGGCCCAGATACGCAGTATTTT. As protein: CASSQDGWREGPDTQYF.